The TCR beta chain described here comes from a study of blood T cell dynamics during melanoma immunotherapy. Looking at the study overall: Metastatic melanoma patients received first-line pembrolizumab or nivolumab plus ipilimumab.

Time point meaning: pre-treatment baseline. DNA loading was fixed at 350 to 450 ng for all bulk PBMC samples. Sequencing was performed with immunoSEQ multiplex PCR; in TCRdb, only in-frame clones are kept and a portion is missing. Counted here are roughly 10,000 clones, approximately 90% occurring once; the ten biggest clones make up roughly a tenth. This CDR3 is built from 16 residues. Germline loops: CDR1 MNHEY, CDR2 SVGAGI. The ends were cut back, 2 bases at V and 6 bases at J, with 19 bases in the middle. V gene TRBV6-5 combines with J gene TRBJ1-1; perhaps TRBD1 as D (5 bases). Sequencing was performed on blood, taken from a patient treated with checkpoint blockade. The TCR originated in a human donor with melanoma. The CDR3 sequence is CASSYGGYEGRAEAFF. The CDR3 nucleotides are TGTGCCAGCAGTTACGGTGGGTACGAGGGGAGGGCTGAAGCTTTCTTT.